Below, 23 T cell receptor beta chains from the same sample are listed, as sequenced in a study of blood T cell repertoires in COVID-19. Measured with immunoSEQ multiplex PCR; TCRdb has only the in-frame clones, and not every one. The table includes roughly 350,000 clones, 70% to 90% detected once. The sequenced material came from peripheral blood. The receptors were gathered from a woman in her twenties or thirties with COVID-19, enrolled during active disease.

V gene TRBV19 combines with J gene TRBJ2-4; D is uncertain. CDR3 size: 17 residues. Trimming stripped 3 bases from V and 1 base from J, with 16 bases between. Germline loops: CDR1 LNHDA, CDR2 SQIVND (reference sequence). Written as DNA, the CDR3 is TGTGCCAGTAGTATCAAAGAGGCCTTGGTGGCCAAAAACATTCAGTACTTC. This encodes CASSIKEALVAKNIQYF.

This sequence joins TRBV5-4 and TRBJ2-5; 7 bases fit TRBD2. The CDR3 is 16 amino acids. V shed 0 bases and J 0 bases; nucleotides not matched to a gene: 5. The germline V gene encodes CDR1 SGHNT and CDR2 YYREEE (reference sequence). The DNA for the CDR3 is TGTGCCAGCAGCTTGGCTTTTAGCGGGTACCAAGAGACCCAGTACTTC. Translating it yields CASSLAFSGYQETQYF.

This sequence joins TRBV7-3 and TRBJ1-2, with TRBD1 matching over 8 bases. CDR1 and CDR2 (germline): SGHTA, FQGTGA. The CDR3 length is 14 residues. The J segment lost 4 bases and the V segment lost 2 bases, leaving 3 bases of the junction unmatched. Here the CDR3 reads CASSLGTGGYGYTF. The CDR3 coding sequence is TGTGCCAGCAGCTTAGGGACAGGCGGCTATGGCTACACCTTC.

With respect to this clone: At the DNA level, this CDR3 is encoded by other sequences in the same sample as well. This chain connects TRBV12-3 or TRBV12-4 to TRBJ2-7; weak D call: TRBD1 (5 bases). This CDR3 is 13 amino acids long. Deletions cut 4 bases from V and 2 bases from J, with 9 bases between. CDR3 residues: CASSSQETYEQYF. The CDR3, as DNA: TGTGCCAGCAGTTCACAGGAGACCTACGAGCAGTACTTC.

The rearrangement links TRBV5-6 to TRBJ2-7; 7 nucleotides align to TRBD1. Germline trimming cut 4 bases from V and 5 bases from J; bases unmatched to any gene: 12. CDR1 is SGHDT and CDR2 is YYEEEE in the germline V gene. This CDR3 region has 15 residues. This chain's CDR3 is CASSRTTQGIHEQYF. For the CDR3, the DNA is TGTGCCAGCAGCCGCACGACACAGGGGATCCACGAGCAGTACTTC.

The J gene is TRBJ2-5, the V gene TRBV5-1, with a tentative D call TRBD2 (6 bases). The CDR3 runs to 14 residues. Germline CDR1 SGHRS, CDR2 YFSETQ. Trimming left V 1 base short and J 5 bases short, with 12 bases between. CDR3 DNA sequence: TGCGCCAGCAGCTTGAGTCGGGAGAGGGAGACCCAGTACTTC. Translating it yields CASSLSRERETQYF.

J is TRBJ2-7 and V is TRBV7-2; tentatively, D is TRBD1 (5 bases). The CDR3 loop spans 14 amino acids. The germline gives CDR1 SGHTA, CDR2 FQGNSA. Deletions cut 5 bases from V and 5 bases from J, with 16 bases between. The CDR3 spells CASSLGPLWDEQYF. The CDR3 DNA reads TGTGCCAGCAGCCTGGGGCCCCTGTGGGACGAGCAGTACTTC.

The rearrangement links TRBV5-1 to TRBJ2-7; 10 bases line up with TRBD2. J gave up 1 base and V 0 bases, and 4 bases lay outside the gene matches. The CDR3 sequence is 16 residues long. Looked up from germline, CDR1 is SGHRS and CDR2 is YFSETQ. CDR3 protein: CASSLELLAGSYEQYF. In DNA, the CDR3 is TGCGCCAGCAGCTTGGAGTTACTAGCGGGATCCTACGAGCAGTACTTC.

The genes are TRBV12-3 or TRBV12-4 and TRBJ1-1, with TRBD1 matching over 8 bases. CDR3 length: 13 amino acids. The trim removed 4 bases at V and 3 bases at J, leaving 1 base unmatched. The CDR3 DNA follows: TGTGCCAGCAGTTGGACAGGGTACACTGAAGCTTTCTTT. It yields the protein CASSWTGYTEAFF.

The J gene is TRBJ2-2, the V gene TRBV7-2; tentative D call: TRBD1 (6 bases). This CDR3 is built from 13 residues. The V and J ends lost 0 bases and 9 bases respectively, with 8 bases between them. The germline gives CDR1 SGHTA, CDR2 FQGNSA. CDR3 coding DNA: TGTGCCAGCAGCTTAGCCAGGGGCCGGGAGCTGTTTTTT. It yields the protein CASSLARGRELFF.

V usage is TRBV30 and J usage is TRBJ1-5; possibly TRBD1 for D (6 bases). This CDR3 comprises 13 residues. V lost 5 bases and J 6 bases, leaving 14 bases between the germline ends. Germline assignment: CDR1 GTSNPN and CDR2 SVGIG (reference sequence). CDR3 sequence reads: CAWGGQSGQPQHF. For the CDR3, the DNA is TGTGCCTGGGGCGGACAGTCCGGTCAGCCCCAGCATTTT.

The chain recombines TRBV5-1 with TRBJ2-6; TRBD1 agrees at 9 bases. CDR1 SGHRS and CDR2 YFSETQ come from the germline V gene. This CDR3 has 17 amino acids. V lost 3 bases, J lost 0 bases, and 4 bases stayed unmatched. The CDR3 loop reads CASSSQGAISGANVLTF. The CDR3 DNA is TGCGCCAGCAGCTCACAGGGGGCAATCTCTGGGGCCAACGTCCTGACTTTC.

This clone was detected only once. The V gene is TRBV16, the J gene TRBJ1-4, with 8 nucleotides matching TRBD1. Germline V CDR1 and CDR2: KGHSY, FQNENV. V gave up 4 bases and J gave up 5 bases; unmatched junction bases: 6. The CDR3 covers 15 residues. CDR3: CASSPRDRINEKLFF. Here the CDR3 DNA reads TGTGCCAGCAGCCCCAGGGACAGGATAAATGAAAAACTGTTTTTT.

This clone was counted only a few times. The genes are TRBV15 and TRBJ2-3; weak D call: TRBD1 (5 bases). Deletions cut 8 bases from V and 4 bases from J, with 10 bases between. CDR3 length: 12 residues. Germline CDR1 reads LNHNV; CDR2 reads YYDKDF (reference sequence). CDR3 coding DNA: TGTGCCACCCGACAGTTAGCAGATACGCAGTATTTT. It codes for CATRQLADTQYF.

The table lists this clone with a count of one. This chain uses TRBV6-5 with TRBJ1-1; weak D call: TRBD1 (5 bases). The CDR3 extends over 14 amino acids. V lost 6 bases and J lost 5, with 16 bases in between. CDR1 and CDR2 (germline): MNHEY, SVGAGI. CDR3 nucleotide sequence: TGTGCCAGCAGGCCGGGAGGGGAAGGAACTGAAGCTTTCTTT. The encoded protein is CASRPGGEGTEAFF.

This clone occurred once. CDR3 protein: CATSRPILAERKYQETQYF. CDR3 nucleotides: TGTGCCACCAGCAGACCAATACTAGCGGAGAGAAAGTACCAAGAGACCCAGTACTTC. The rearrangement joins TRBV15 to TRBJ2-5; TRBD2 aligns across 8 bases. With 2 bases clipped from V and 0 bases from J, the junction kept 14 bases outside the gene matches. Germline CDR1 LNHNV, CDR2 YYDKDF (reference sequence). The CDR3 consists of 19 residues.

The V call is TRBV9, the J call TRBJ1-1; D possibly corresponds to TRBD1 (5 bases). Germline V gene sequence: CDR1 SGDLS, CDR2 YYNGEE. Trimming took off 4 bases at V and 0 bases at J, with 13 bases between the two ends. The CDR3 sequence is 15 residues long. CDR3 in DNA: TGTGCCAGCAGCAAAGGGGTACAGTTGAACACTGAAGCTTTCTTT. Protein sequence: CASSKGVQLNTEAFF.

This clone occurred a few times. The identical CDR3 is also encoded by other nucleotide sequences in the sample. This chain uses TRBV14 with TRBJ2-5; 10 positions agree with TRBD1. The germline V gene encodes CDR1 SGHDN and CDR2 FVKESK. The V gene end was trimmed by 5 bases and the J gene end by 5 bases; junction bases not matched to a gene: 2. CDR3 length equals 13 residues. CDR3 sequence reads: CASSDRGPETQYF. CDR3 DNA: TGTGCCAGCAGCGACAGGGGGCCCGAGACCCAGTACTTC.

The chain links TRBV27 to TRBJ2-7; the match to TRBD2 covers 7 bases. Looked up from germline, CDR1 is MNHEY and CDR2 is SMNVEV (reference sequence). This CDR3 region has 14 residues. J was trimmed by 2 bases and V by 3 bases; bases with no gene match: 4. The CDR3 DNA follows: TGTGCCAGCAGTTTGACTAGCACCGCCTACGAGCAGTACTTC. Its translation is CASSLTSTAYEQYF.

The chain is built from TRBV4-3 and TRBJ2-1; D is possibly TRBD2 (5 bases). Trimming left V 0 bases short and J 6 bases short, with 18 bases between. The CDR3 length is 17 residues. Germline CDR1 LGHNA, CDR2 YSLEER. The CDR3, as DNA: TGCGCCAGCAGCCAAGATAGTTCCGGGTTTCGGGGCAATGAGCAGTTCTTC. As protein: CASSQDSSGFRGNEQFF.

V is TRBV19 and J is TRBJ1-4; TRBD1 agrees at 9 bases. Germline loops: CDR1 LNHDA, CDR2 SQIVND (reference sequence). Trimming took 5 bases from V and 11 from J; bases not matched to a gene: 9. The CDR3 has 14 residues. CDR3: CASSPRQGVEKLFF. In DNA form, the CDR3 reads TGTGCCAGTAGTCCCCGACAGGGGGTAGAGAAACTGTTTTTT.

The chain has TRBV7-9 and TRBJ2-1, with 10 bases aligning to TRBD1. Germline V gives CDR1 SEHNR, CDR2 FQNEAQ (reference sequence). The junction had 3 bases not matched to a gene; V was cut back by 3 bases and J by 7 bases. The CDR3 has 14 residues. CDR3 bases: TGTGCCAGCAGCTTTCGGACAGGGGGTAATGAGCAGTTCTTC. It is translated as CASSFRTGGNEQFF.

The CDR3 DNA is TGTGCCAGCAGGGGACAGGGGGCGCGAGAGCAGTACTTC. It is translated as CASRGQGAREQYF. The chain uses TRBV14 and TRBJ2-7; TRBD1 aligns across 12 bases. This CDR3 comprises 13 residues. The germline V gene has CDR1 SGHDN and CDR2 FVKESK. V was clipped by 6 bases and J by 7 bases; unmatched bases: 4.